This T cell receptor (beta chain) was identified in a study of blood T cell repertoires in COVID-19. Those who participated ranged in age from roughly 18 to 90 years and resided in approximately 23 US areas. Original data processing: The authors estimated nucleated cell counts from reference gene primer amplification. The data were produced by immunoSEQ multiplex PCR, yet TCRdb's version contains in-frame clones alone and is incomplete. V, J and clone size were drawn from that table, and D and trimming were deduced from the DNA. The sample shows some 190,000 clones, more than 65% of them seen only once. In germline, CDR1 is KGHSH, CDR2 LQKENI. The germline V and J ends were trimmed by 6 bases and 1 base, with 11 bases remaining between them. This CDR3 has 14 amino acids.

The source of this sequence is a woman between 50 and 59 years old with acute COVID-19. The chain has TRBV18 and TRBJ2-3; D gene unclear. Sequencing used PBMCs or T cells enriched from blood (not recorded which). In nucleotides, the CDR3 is TGTGCCAGCTCCCAAAACAAAGGCACAGATACGCAGTATTTT. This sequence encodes CASSQNKGTDTQYF. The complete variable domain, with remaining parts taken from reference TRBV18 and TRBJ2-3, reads NAGVMQNPRHLVRRRGQEARLRCSPMKGHSHVYWYRQLPEEGLKFMVYLQKENIIDESGMPKERFSAEFPKEGPSILRIQQVVRGDSAAYFCASSQNKGTDTQYFGPGTRLTVL.